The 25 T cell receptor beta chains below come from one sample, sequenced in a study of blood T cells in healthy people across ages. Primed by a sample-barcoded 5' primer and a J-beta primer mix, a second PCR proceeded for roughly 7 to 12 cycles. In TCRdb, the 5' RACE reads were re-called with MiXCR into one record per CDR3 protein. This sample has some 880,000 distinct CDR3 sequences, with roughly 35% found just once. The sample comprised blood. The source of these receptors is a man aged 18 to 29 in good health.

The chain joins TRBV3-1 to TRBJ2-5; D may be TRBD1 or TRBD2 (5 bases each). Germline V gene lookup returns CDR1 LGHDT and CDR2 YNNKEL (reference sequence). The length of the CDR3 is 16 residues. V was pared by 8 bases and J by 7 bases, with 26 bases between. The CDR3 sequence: CASANPRGTAWGTQYF. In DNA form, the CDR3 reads TGTGCCAGCGCCAATCCCCGGGGCACTGCCTGGGGGACCCAGTACTTC.

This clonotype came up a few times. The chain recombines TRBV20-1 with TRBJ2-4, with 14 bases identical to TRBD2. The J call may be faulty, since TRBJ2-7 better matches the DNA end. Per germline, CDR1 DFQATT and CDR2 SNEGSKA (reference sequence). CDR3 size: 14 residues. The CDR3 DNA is TGCAGTGCTGGCCGACTAGCGGGGGGGCGCGAGCAGTACTTC. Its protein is CSAGRLAGGREQYF.

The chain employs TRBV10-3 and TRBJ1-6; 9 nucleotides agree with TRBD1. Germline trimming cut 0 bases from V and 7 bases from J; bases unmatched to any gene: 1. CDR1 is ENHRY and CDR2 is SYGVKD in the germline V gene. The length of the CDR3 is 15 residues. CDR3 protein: CAISESTGGNSPLHF. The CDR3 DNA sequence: TGTGCCATCAGTGAGTCGACAGGGGGAAATTCACCCCTCCACTTT.

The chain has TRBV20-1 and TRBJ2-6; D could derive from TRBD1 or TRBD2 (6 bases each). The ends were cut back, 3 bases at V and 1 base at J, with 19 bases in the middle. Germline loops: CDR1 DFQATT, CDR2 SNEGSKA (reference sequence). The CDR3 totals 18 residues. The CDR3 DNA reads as TGCAGTGCTAGGGGTGGAAGGGGGGCGGTATCTGGGGCCAACGTCCTGACTTTC. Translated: CSARGGRGAVSGANVLTF.

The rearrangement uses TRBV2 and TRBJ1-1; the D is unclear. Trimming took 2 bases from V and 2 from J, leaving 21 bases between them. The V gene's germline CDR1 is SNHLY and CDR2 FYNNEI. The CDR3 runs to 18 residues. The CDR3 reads CASSEWEAGNRANTEAFF. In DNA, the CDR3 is TGTGCCAGCAGTGAATGGGAGGCGGGGAATAGGGCCAACACTGAAGCTTTCTTT.

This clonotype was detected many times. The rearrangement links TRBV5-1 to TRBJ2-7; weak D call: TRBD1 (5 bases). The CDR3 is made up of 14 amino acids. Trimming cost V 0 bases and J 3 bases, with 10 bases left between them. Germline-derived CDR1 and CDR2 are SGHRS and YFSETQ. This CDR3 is CASSLGAGNYEQYF. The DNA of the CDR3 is TGCGCCAGCAGCTTGGGCGCAGGGAACTACGAGCAGTACTTC.

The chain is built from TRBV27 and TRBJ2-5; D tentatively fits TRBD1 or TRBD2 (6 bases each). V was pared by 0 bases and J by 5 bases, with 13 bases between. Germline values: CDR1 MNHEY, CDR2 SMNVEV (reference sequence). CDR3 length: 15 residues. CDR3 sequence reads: CASSLSPGGRETQYF. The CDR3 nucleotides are TGTGCCAGCAGTTTATCTCCCGGGGGCAGGGAGACCCAGTACTTC.

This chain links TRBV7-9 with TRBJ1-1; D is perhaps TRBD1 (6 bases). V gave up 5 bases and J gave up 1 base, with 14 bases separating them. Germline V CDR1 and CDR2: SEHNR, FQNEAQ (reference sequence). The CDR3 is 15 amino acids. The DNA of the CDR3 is TGTGCCAGCAGCGCGGACAGTGCAACGAACACTGAAGCTTTCTTT. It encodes CASSADSATNTEAFF.

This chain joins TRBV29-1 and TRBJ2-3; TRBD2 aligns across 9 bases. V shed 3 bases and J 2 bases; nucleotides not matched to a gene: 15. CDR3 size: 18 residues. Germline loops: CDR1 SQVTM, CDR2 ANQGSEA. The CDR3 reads CSVDTPLGLAHHTDTQYF. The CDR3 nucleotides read TGCAGCGTTGACACACCTTTAGGACTAGCGCACCACACAGATACGCAGTATTTT.

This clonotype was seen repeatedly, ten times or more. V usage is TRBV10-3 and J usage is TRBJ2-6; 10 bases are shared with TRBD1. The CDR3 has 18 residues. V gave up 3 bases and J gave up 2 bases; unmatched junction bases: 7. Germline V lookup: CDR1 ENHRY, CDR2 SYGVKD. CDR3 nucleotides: TGTGCCATCAGTGATACCGGGACAGGGGTAACTGGGGCCAACGTCCTGACTTTC. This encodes CAISDTGTGVTGANVLTF.

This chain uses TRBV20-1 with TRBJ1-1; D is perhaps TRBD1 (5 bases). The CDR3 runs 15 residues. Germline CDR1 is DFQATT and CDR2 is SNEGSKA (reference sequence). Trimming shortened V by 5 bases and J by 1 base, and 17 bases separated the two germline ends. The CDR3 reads CSAGGVNGGNTEAFF. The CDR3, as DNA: TGCAGTGCTGGCGGTGTTAATGGGGGGAACACTGAAGCTTTCTTT.

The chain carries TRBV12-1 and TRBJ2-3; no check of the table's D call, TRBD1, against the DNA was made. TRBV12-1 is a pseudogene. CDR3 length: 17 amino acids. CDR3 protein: CASNSIRGQLGTGTQYF. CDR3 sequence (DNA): TGTGCCAGCAACTCAATCCGGGGGCAGTTAGGCACAGGTACGCAGTATTTT.

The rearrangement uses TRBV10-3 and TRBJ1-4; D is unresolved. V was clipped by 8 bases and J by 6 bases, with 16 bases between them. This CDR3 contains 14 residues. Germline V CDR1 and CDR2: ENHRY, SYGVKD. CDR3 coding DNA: TGTGCCATCGGCCCCGGCGCCATGGATGAAAAACTGTTTTTT. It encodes CAIGPGAMDEKLFF.

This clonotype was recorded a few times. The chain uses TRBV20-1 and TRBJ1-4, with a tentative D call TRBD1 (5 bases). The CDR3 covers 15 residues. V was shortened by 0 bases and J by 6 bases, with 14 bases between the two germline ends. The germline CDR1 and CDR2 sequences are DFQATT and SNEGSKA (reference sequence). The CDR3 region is CSARDLSRVDEKLFF. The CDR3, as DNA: TGCAGTGCTAGAGATCTAAGCAGGGTCGATGAAAAACTGTTTTTT.

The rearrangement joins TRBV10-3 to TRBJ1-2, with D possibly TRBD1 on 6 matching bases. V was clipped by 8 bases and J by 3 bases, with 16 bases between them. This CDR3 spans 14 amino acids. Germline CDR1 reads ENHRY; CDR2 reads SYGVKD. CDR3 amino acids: CAIQRGESDYGYTF. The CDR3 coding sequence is TGTGCCATCCAAAGGGGGGAGTCGGACTATGGCTACACCTTC.

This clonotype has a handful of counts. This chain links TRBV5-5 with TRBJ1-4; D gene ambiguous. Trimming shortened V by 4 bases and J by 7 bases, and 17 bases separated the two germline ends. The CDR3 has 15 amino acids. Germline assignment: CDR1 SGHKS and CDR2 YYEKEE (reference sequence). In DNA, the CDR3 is TGTGCCAGCAGCCGGGCGGACTACGATGGTGAAAAACTGTTTTTT. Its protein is CASSRADYDGEKLFF.

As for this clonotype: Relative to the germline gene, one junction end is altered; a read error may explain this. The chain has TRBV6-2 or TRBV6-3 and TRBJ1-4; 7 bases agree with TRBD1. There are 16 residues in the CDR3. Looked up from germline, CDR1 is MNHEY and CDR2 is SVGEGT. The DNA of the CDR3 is TGTGCTAGCAGTCAAGAACAAGACAGGGTCGACGAAAAACTGTTTTTT. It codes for CASSQEQDRVDEKLFF.

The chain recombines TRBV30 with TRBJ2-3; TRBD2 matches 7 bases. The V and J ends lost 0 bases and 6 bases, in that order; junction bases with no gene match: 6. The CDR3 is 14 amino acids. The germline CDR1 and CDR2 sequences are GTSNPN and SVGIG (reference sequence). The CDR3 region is CAWSVLARADTQYF. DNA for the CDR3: TGTGCCTGGAGTGTACTAGCGCGGGCCGATACGCAGTATTTT.

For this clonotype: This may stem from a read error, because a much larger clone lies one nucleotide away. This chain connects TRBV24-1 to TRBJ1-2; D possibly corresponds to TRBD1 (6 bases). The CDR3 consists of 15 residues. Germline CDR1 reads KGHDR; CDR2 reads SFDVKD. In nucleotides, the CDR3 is TGTGCCACCGGTGATCAAACAGGGAAGGCGAATGGCTACACCTTC. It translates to CATGDQTGKANGYTF.

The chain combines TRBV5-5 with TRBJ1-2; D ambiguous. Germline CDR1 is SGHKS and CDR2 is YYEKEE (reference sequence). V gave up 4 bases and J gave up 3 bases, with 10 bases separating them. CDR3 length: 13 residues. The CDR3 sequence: CASSEGLYYGYTF. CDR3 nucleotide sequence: TGTGCCAGCAGCGAGGGCCTTTACTATGGCTACACCTTC.

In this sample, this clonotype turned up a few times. The CDR3 DNA sequence: TGTGCCAGCAGCTCTGGACTGGCCTACCAAGAGACCCAGTACTTC. Residues: CASSSGLAYQETQYF. The genes are TRBV7-2 and TRBJ2-5, with D possibly being TRBD2 (5 bases). Germline CDR1 and CDR2: SGHTA and FQGNSA. The CDR3 loop spans 15 amino acids. The V end was cut by 4 bases, the J end by 0 bases, with 12 bases between.

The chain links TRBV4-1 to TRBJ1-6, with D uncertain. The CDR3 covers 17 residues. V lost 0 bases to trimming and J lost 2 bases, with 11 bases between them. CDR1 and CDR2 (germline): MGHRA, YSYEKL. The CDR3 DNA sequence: TGCGCCAGCAGCCAAGATTGGGCAGCCGCCTATAATTCACCCCTCCACTTT. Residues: CASSQDWAAAYNSPLHF.

CDR3 in DNA: TGCGCCAGCAGCCCCCGAGCGGAAATAACCAACAATGAGCAGTACTTC. As protein: CASSPRAEITNNEQYF. The chain links TRBV5-1 to TRBJ2-7; TRBD2 might be the D (5 bases). Germline V gene sequence: CDR1 SGHRS, CDR2 YFSETQ. CDR3 length: 16 residues. Trimming shortened V by 4 bases and J by 7 bases, and 24 bases separated the two germline ends.

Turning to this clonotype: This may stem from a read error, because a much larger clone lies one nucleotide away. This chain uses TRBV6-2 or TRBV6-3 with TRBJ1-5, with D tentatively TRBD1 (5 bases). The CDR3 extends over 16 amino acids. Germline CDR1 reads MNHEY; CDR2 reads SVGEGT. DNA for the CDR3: TGTACCAGCAGCCCAAGGTCTCGGGGGACTATTCAGCCCCAGCATTTT. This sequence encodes CTSSPRSRGTIQPQHF.

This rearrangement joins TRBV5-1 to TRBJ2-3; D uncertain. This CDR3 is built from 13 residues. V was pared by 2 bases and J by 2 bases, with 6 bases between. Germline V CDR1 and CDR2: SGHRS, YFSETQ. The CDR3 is CASSFKTTDTQYF. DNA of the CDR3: TGCGCCAGCAGCTTTAAAACCACAGATACGCAGTATTTT.